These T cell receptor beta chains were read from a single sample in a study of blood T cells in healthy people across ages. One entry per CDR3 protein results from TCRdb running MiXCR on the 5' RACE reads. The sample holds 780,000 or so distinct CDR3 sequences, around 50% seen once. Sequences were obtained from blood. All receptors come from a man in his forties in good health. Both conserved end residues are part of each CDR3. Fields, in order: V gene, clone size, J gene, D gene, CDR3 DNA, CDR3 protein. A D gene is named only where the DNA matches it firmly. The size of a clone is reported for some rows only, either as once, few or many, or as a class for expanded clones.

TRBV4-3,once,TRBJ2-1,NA,TGCGCCAGCAGCCAAGTCCAGACTCTTTGGCGGATTAATGAGCAGTTCTTC,CASSQVQTLWRINEQFF
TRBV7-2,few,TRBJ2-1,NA,TGTGCCAGCAGCTTAGAGTCCGGGCGGGAGCAGTTCTTC,CASSLESGREQFF
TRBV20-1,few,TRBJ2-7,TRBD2,TGCAGTGCTAGGCGACTAGCGGGAGTCTACGAGCAGTACTTC,CSARRLAGVYEQYF
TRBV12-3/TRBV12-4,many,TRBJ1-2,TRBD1,TGTGCCAGCAGTACCCCGGGACAGGGTTTTGGCTACACCTTC,CASSTPGQGFGYTF
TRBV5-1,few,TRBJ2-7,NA,TGCGCCAGCAGCTTCGGAAGCGAGTCTGCTTTCTACGAGCAGTACTTC,CASSFGSESAFYEQYF
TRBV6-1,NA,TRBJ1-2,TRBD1,TGTGCCAGCAGTGAAGCGCGTTCAATGGACAGGGAGGGTGGCTACACCTTC,CASSEARSMDREGGYTF
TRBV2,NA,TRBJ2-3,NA,TGTGCCAGCAGGGAGCGGACTCCCACAGATACGCAGTATTTT,CASRERTPTDTQYF
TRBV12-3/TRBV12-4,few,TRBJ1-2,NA,TGTGCCAGCAGTTTTGACGGCAGGGACAACTATGGCTACACCTTC,CASSFDGRDNYGYTF
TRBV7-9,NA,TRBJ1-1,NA,TGTGCCAGCAGCTTAGAACCTCTTGAAGCTTTCTTT,CASSLEPLEAFF
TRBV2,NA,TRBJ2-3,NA,TGTGCCAGCGGAAGCCCTGACCGCGGGTCAGATACGCAGTATTTT,CASGSPDRGSDTQYF
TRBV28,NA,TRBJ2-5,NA,TGTGCCAGCATTATTGGGGGGGCCTCCAGTAATGGTGAGCAGTACTTC,CASIIGGASSNGEQYF
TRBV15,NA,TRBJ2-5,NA,TGTGCCACCTCCTCCAGGGACGGTTGGGAAGAGACCCAGTACTTC,CATSSRDGWEETQYF
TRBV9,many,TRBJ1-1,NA,TGTGCCAGCAGCGTAGCCCTTGAGACTGAAGCTTTCTTT,CASSVALETEAFF
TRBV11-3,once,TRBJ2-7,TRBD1,TGTGCCAGCAGTCTGGGACAGGACTACAATGAGCAGTACTTC,CASSLGQDYNEQYF
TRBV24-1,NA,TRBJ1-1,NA,TGTGCCACCAGTGACAAACGTGGGACTGAAGCTTTCTTT,CATSDKRGTEAFF
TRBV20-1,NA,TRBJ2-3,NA,TGCAGTGCTAGGGGGATGACGACTGTCACAGATACGCAGTATTTT,CSARGMTTVTDTQYF
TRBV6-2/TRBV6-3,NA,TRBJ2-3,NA,TGTGCCAGCAGTTACCAGGCCAGGGGCTCAACGATGCCGAGCACAGATACGCAGTATTTT,CASSYQARGSTMPSTDTQYF
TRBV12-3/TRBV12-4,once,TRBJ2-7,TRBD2,TGTGCCAGCAGCCCTATGGGACTAGAGGGCAACGAGCAGTACTTC,CASSPMGLEGNEQYF
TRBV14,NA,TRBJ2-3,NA,TGTGCCAGCAGCCAAGCCGGGTCCAGTACGCAGTATTTT,CASSQAGSSTQYF
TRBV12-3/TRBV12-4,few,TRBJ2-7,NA,TGTGCCAGCAGTTTGGGCAGGAACTACGAGCAGTACTTC,CASSLGRNYEQYF
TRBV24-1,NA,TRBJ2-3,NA,TGTGCCACCAGTGATTTCGAGACGGTGGGGACGCAGTATTTT,CATSDFETVGTQYF
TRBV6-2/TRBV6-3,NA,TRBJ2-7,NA,TGTGCCAGCAGGAAGGCTAGTATTGCGGCCTACGAGCAGTACTTC,CASRKASIAAYEQYF
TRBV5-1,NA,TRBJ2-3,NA,TGCGCCAGCAGCCCCCGCAGTAGCGGAAGCACAGATACGCAGTATTTT,CASSPRSSGSTDTQYF
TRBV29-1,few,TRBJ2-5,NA,TGCAGCGGGGCCCAGGGGGAGACCCAGTACTTC,CSGAQGETQYF
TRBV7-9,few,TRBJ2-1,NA,TGTGCCAGCAGCTTAGCTACTGTAGCGAAAAATGAGCAGTTCTTC,CASSLATVAKNEQFF
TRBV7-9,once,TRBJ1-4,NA,TGTGCCAGCCAACAGGCGGCTGGAGAAAAACTGTTTTTT,CASQQAAGEKLFF
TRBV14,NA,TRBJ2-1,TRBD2,TGTGCCAGCAGCCCTACCCACGGACTAGCGGGGGGGCGCAGGCACAATGAGCAGTTCTTC,CASSPTHGLAGGRRHNEQFF
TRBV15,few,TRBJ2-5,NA,TGTGCCACCAGCCGAAGTCTATCTCAAGAGACCCAGTACTTC,CATSRSLSQETQYF
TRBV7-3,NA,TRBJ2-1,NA,TGTGCCAGCAGCTTAATGGGAAACAATGAGCAGTTCTTC,CASSLMGNNEQFF
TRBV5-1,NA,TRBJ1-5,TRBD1,TGCGCCAGCAGCTTGGTACAGGGGTCGCCCCAGCATTTT,CASSLVQGSPQHF
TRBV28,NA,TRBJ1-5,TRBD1,TGTGCCAGCAGCCATGACAGGGGGCATCAGCCCCAGCATTTT,CASSHDRGHQPQHF
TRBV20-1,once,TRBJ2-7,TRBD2,TGCAGTGCATATAGTCGTCCTAGCGGGAGATCGACTGGCGAGCAGTACTTC,CSAYSRPSGRSTGEQYF
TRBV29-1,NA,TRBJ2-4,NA,TGCAGCGTTGAAGATCTAACTCCCTGGGCAGGGGCCAAAAACATTCAGTACTTC,CSVEDLTPWAGAKNIQYF
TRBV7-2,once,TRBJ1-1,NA,TGTGCCAGCAGCTTAGAGGCAGGGGAACACACTGAAGCTTTCTTT,CASSLEAGEHTEAFF
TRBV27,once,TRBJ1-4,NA,TGTGCCAGTAGTTTCGACAGCTATAATGAAAAACTGTTTTTT,CASSFDSYNEKLFF
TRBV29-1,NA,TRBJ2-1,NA,TGCAGCGTTGAAACCGGGGGCAATCAGTTCTTC,CSVETGGNQFF
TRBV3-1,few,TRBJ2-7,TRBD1,TGTGCCAGCAGCGGACGACAGGGAACCTACGAGCAGTACTTC,CASSGRQGTYEQYF
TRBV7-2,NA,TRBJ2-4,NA,TGTGCCAGCAGCTTATCATTGGGCTTTAAAAACATTCAGTACTTC,CASSLSLGFKNIQYF
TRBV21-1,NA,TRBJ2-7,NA,TGTGCCAGCCCCAGACAGGGGGTCTCCGAGCAGTACTTC,CASPRQGVSEQYF
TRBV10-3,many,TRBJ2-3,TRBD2,TGTGCCATCAGTGACCGGGGACTAGCGGGAGTGATGACAGATACGCAGTATTTT,CAISDRGLAGVMTDTQYF
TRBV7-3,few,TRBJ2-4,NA,TGTGCCAGCAGCCCATCGGGACGGGGAAGAGAGCAGTACTTC,CASSPSGRGREQYF
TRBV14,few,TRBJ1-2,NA,TGTGCCAGCAGCCAAGGTGAAAACTATGGCTACACCTTC,CASSQGENYGYTF
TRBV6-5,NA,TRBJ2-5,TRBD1,TGTGCCAGCAGTGCGTGGGACAGCTTGGCGGAGACCCAGTACTTC,CASSAWDSLAETQYF
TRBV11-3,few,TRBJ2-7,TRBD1,TGTGCCAGCACCGACAGGGGAAGCTCCTACGAGCAGTACTTC,CASTDRGSSYEQYF
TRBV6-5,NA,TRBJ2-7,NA,TGTGCCTGCAGTTACTCTGGGGGGTCCTCCTACGAGCAGTACTTC,CACSYSGGSSYEQYF
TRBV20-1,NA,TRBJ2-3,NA,TGCAGTGTCCCGACGAACCCGAGCACAGATACGCAGTATTTT,CSVPTNPSTDTQYF
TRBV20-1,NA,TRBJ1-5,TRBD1,TGCAGTGCTAGAGATCTCTGGGGACAGGGATCTCAGCCCCAGCATTTT,CSARDLWGQGSQPQHF
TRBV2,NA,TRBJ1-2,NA,TGTGCCAGCGGCCGTGGAGTGGGCGTCTATGGCTACACCTTC,CASGRGVGVYGYTF
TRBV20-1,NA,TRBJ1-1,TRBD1,TGCAGTGCTAGAGAACCCAGGGGGCCGTTGACTGAAGCTTTCTTT,CSAREPRGPLTEAFF
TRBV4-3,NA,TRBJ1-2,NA,TGCGCCAGCAGCCAAGATTTAAGGGGCGACTATGGCTACACCTTC,CASSQDLRGDYGYTF
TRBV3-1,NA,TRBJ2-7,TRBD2,TGTGCCAGCAGCACACTACTAGCGGGAGCCCCCTACGAGCAGTACTTC,CASSTLLAGAPYEQYF